The rows below give T cell receptor beta chains drawn from one sample of a study of T-cell memory formation after mild COVID-19. One entry per CDR3 protein results from TCRdb running MiXCR on the 5' RACE reads. The sample consists of 300,000 to 350,000 distinct CDR3 sequences, roughly 21% of them appearing once. Specimen: PBMCs or a T cell subset sorted from them (not recorded which). The receptor set was obtained from a man between 18 and 35 years old who had mild COVID-19 (a few samples of this study predate the infection). Cell type and time point are not known. The CDR3 runs from the conserved cysteine through the conserved F or W.

TRBV6-5	CASSSDRGRRETQYF
TRBV5-6	CASSLVQGNYGYTF
TRBV7-3	CASSLTKNTEAFF
TRBV11-2	CASSEPGRGNYGYTF
TRBV7-2	CASSPGGRNYGYTF
TRBV9	CASSVVRSEAFF
TRBV4-1	CASSQITDTQYF
TRBV11-2	CASSFLAGGDNEQFF
TRBV12-3/TRBV12-4	CASTHAHKETQYF
TRBV6-5	CASGAGLLYGYTF
TRBV7-2	CASSLEGRENYGYTF
TRBV5-1	CASSPPGNTEAFF
TRBV4-1	CASSGRDSQETQYF
TRBV4-1	CASSRRDSEVAEAFF
TRBV3-1	CASSQEGVAQPQHF
TRBV15	CATSRVSEYSGNTIYF
TRBV12-3/TRBV12-4	CASSFGENYGYTF
TRBV20-1	CSAPPLVLHTDTQYF
TRBV20-1	CSAGGRYTGELFF
TRBV7-8	CASSSAGTSGADGELFF
TRBV12-3/TRBV12-4	CASSSNANSPLHF
TRBV29-1	CSGQGLTYNEQFF
TRBV25-1	CASSESEGTEAFF